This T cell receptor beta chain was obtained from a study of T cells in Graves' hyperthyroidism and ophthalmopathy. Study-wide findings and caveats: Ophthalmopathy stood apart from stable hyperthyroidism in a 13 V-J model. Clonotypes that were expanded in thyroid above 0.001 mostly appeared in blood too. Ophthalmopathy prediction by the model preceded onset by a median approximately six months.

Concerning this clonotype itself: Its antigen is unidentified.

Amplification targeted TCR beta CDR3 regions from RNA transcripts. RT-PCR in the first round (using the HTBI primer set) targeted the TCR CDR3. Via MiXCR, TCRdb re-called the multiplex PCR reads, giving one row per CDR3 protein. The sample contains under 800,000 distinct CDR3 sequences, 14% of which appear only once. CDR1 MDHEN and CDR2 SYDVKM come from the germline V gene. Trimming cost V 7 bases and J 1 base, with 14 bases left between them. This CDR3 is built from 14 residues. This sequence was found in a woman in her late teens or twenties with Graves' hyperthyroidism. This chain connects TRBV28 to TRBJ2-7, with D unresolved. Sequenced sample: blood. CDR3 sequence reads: CASISSPLSYEQYF. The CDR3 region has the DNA TGTGCCAGCATCTCGAGCCCATTATCCTACGAGCAGTACTTC. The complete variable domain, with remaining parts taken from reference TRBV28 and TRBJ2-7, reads DVKVTQSSRYLVKRTGEKVFLECVQDMDHENMFWYRQDPGLGLRLIYFSYDVKMKEKGDIPEGYSVSREKKERFSLILESASTNQTSMYLCASISSPLSYEQYFGPGTRLTVT.